The TCR beta chain under discussion was sequenced for a study of T-cell reconstitution after alpha-beta-depleted transplantation in children listed by TCRdb under 2016. Turning to the overall study: The study quantitatively tracked T-cell immune reconstitution after TCRalphabeta/CD19-depleted allogeneic hematopoietic cell transplantation in children using TCR repertoire profiling.

Reading the label with the study, this specimen's treatment or condition is: allogeneic hematopoietic cell transplantation with graft depleted of TCRalphabeta T cells and CD19 B cells. The transplant recipients were children given TCRalphabeta/CD19-depleted allogeneic hematopoietic cell grafts. The CDR3 measures 15 amino acids from cysteine to phenylalanine. The retained sequence is limited to the CDR3, 45 bases, with the frame set at the first base. Here V drops 3 bases and J drops 5 bases, and the junction holds 3 bases not matched to any gene. CDR1 SGHRS and CDR2 YFSETQ are derived from the germline V gene. At least ten counts were recorded for this clonotype. Its antigen remains unidentified. Base qualities are not provided; no much larger clone lies one nucleotide away. Beyond this particular receptor, the publication reports: In some patients, the high TCRbeta diversity seen at day 60 was put down to recipient T cells and intrathymic progenitors that had survived conditioning. Apparently early alphabetaT-cell count recovery about two months after transplant reportedly relied on only several hundred rapidly expanded clones derived from non-depleted graft cells. Over the following months the frequencies of hyperexpanded clones went down, and after one year T-cell counts and TCRbeta diversity were mostly credited to newly produced T cells.

Library construction relied on PCR. TCRdb shows the sequencer as Illumina HiSeq 2500. TCR libraries were prepared with molecular barcoding, using unique molecular identifiers to normalize TCRbeta repertoire quantification. TCRdb reanalyzed the raw reads on its own, using fastp at Q25 for trimming and MiXCR for clone calling, and kept in-frame beta chains. Entries are consolidated by CDR3 protein sequence, retaining the most common genes and DNA. Within this sample are 200,000 to 250,000 distinct CDR3 sequences, with 8.4% of them counted one time only. The ten largest clonotypes hold about 40% of the sample.

This clonotype was sampled from a male patient aged 2-10 years who had a stem cell transplant for acute myeloid leukemia, so the T cells may come from the graft donor. Rearrangement joined TRBV5-1 to TRBJ2-3; a stretch of 13 junction bases matches TRBD2. The sequencing here drew on PBMCs, mostly from graft donor cells, taken 360 days after TCRalphabeta/CD19-depleted stem cell transplant. CDR3 reads: CASSWTSGSIDTQYF. The DNA sequence is as follows: TGCGCCAGCAGCTGGACTAGCGGGAGTATAGATACGCAGTATTTT.